The 11 T cell receptor beta chains given below trace back to one sample, sequenced in a study of a mutant IDH1 vaccine in newly diagnosed glioma. The time point: baseline, week 1 (first vaccination visit). Treatment of the sample: pre-vaccination baseline after standard-of-care therapy. Only in-frame clones appear in the TCRdb table, and some are missing; sequencing was by immunoSEQ multiplex PCR. The sample has 80,000 to 100,000 clones, roughly 87% seen once. Sample: PBMCs, taken from a glioma patient treated with radiotherapy, temozolomide or both. These receptors were obtained from a man aged 40-55 years with glioma. Some clones in this sample may be carry-over from other donors' samples.

The rearrangement joins TRBV15 to TRBJ1-2; unclear D gene. With 5 bases removed from V and 4 bases from J, the gap between germline ends came to 11 bases. The CDR3 consists of 13 residues. CDR1 LNHNV and CDR2 YYDKDF come from the germline V gene (reference sequence). The CDR3 sequence: CATSPDAGYGYTF. In DNA form, the CDR3 reads TGTGCCACCAGCCCCGACGCCGGCTATGGCTACACCTTC.

This clone was picked up a small number of times. The rearrangement links TRBV7-9 to TRBJ1-2; D gene unclear. The V end was cut by 7 bases, the J end by 2 bases, with 14 bases between. Germline CDR1 reads SEHNR; CDR2 reads FQNEAQ (reference sequence). The CDR3 is 14 residues long. CDR3: CASTPVLGNYGYTF. CDR3 sequence (DNA): TGTGCCAGCACCCCGGTGTTGGGGAACTATGGCTACACCTTC. Variable domain in full (rest from reference TRBV7-9 and TRBJ1-2): DTGVSQNPRHKITKRGQNVTFRCDPISEHNRLYWYRQTLGQGPEFLTYFQNEAQLEKSRLLSDRFSAERPKGSFSTLEIQRTEQGDSAMYLCASTPVLGNYGYTFGSGTRLTVV.

The chain has TRBV30 and TRBJ2-7; D gene uncertain. The V gene lost 3 bases and the J gene lost 3 bases, with 6 bases spanning the gap. The CDR3 spans 11 residues. Germline V gives CDR1 GTSNPN, CDR2 SVGIG (reference sequence). The CDR3 loop reads CAWSQIYEQYF. The CDR3, as DNA: TGTGCCTGGAGCCAAATCTACGAGCAGTACTTC.

V is TRBV28 and J is TRBJ1-2; D is uncertain. V gave up 6 bases and J gave up 4 bases, with 15 bases separating them. From germline, CDR1 is MDHEN and CDR2 SYDVKM. This CDR3 comprises 14 residues. DNA of the CDR3: TGTGCCAGCAGCCGGGAGTTAACGGGCTATGGCTACACCTTC. Its protein product is CASSRELTGYGYTF.

The chain combines TRBV14 with TRBJ1-2; no reliable D call. Per germline, CDR1 SGHDN and CDR2 FVKESK. V was cut by 1 base and J by 3 bases, with 9 bases left in between. This CDR3 has 14 amino acids. In DNA, the CDR3 is TGTGCCAGCAGCCAAGGAGGAGGCCACTATGGCTACACCTTC. Protein product: CASSQGGGHYGYTF.

The rearrangement links TRBV7-2 to TRBJ2-5; TRBD2 matches 10 bases. Losses at the gene ends were 5 bases for V and 5 bases for J; bases not matched to a gene: 5. The CDR3 is made up of 14 amino acids. From germline, CDR1 is SGHTA and CDR2 FQGNSA. The chain's CDR3 is CASSPAGGRETQYF. CDR3 nucleotides: TGTGCCAGCAGCCCAGCGGGGGGGCGCGAGACCCAGTACTTC.

J is TRBJ1-5 and V is TRBV30, with no clear D. This CDR3 comprises 13 residues. Trimming removed 3 bases at V and 1 base at J, with 7 bases between. Per germline, CDR1 GTSNPN and CDR2 SVGIG (reference sequence). The CDR3 region is CAWSPRSNQPQHF. CDR3 bases: TGTGCCTGGAGCCCGAGGAGCAATCAGCCCCAGCATTTT.

J is TRBJ2-7 and V is TRBV2; possible D gene TRBD2, 6 bases. CDR1 is SNHLY and CDR2 is FYNNEI in the germline V gene. CDR3 length equals 13 residues. V was pared by 8 bases and J by 6 bases, with 17 bases between. DNA for the CDR3: TGTGCCAGCTTTGGGGACTCGGGCGGCGAGCAGTACTTC. It is translated as CASFGDSGGEQYF.

This clone was recorded a few times. The CDR3, as DNA: TGCAGCGTTGAAGATCTAGGCGGACGCACAGATACGCAGTATTTT. Residues: CSVEDLGGRTDTQYF. This sequence joins TRBV29-1 and TRBJ2-3, with D hard to call. Trimming took 0 bases from V and 1 from J, leaving 11 bases between them. Per germline, CDR1 SQVTM and CDR2 ANQGSEA. The CDR3 spans 15 residues.

This clone was detected only a few times. This rearrangement joins TRBV2 to TRBJ1-1; D remains ambiguous. CDR3 length: 14 residues. V was shortened by 4 bases and J by 4 bases, with 13 bases between the two germline ends. Germline V CDR1 and CDR2: SNHLY, FYNNEI. The DNA for the CDR3 is TGTGCCAGCAGTGTGGCAGGAAGAGGCACTGAAGCTTTCTTT. It codes for CASSVAGRGTEAFF.

V is TRBV30 and J is TRBJ1-5; D not certain. Per germline, CDR1 GTSNPN and CDR2 SVGIG (reference sequence). CDR3 length: 13 amino acids. V lost 1 base to trimming and J lost 5 bases, with 9 bases between them. CDR3 nucleotide sequence: TGTGCCTGGAGTGAACATTTCGATCAGCCCCAGCATTTT. It codes for CAWSEHFDQPQHF.